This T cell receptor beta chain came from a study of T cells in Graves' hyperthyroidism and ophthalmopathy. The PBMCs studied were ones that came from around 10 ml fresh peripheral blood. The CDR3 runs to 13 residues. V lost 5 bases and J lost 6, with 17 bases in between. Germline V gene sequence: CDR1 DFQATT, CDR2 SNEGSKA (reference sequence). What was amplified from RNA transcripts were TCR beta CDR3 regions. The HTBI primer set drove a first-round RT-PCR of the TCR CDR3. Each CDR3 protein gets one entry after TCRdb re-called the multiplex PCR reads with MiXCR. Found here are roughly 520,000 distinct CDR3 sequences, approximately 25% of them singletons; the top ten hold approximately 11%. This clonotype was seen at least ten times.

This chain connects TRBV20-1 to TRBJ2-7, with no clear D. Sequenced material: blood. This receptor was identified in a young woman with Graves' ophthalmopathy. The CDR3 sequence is CSAPSPPRFEQYF. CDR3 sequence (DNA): TGCAGTGCTCCCTCCCCACCGCGTTTCGAGCAGTACTTC.